The 22 T cell receptor beta chains presented below share a single source sample, sequenced in a study of blood T cell repertoires in COVID-19. Clones were sequenced by immunoSEQ multiplex PCR, and TCRdb holds only the in-frame ones, with some missing. The repertoire includes about 99,000 clones, 91% of them detected once, and roughly 5.6% sits in the top ten. The specimen sequenced was peripheral blood. The receptor set was obtained from a human donor in a cohort sampled during active COVID-19.

The rearrangement joins TRBV28 to TRBJ1-2; TRBD1 matches at 7 bases. V shed 4 bases and J 2 bases; nucleotides not matched to a gene: 10. CDR3 length: 16 amino acids. The germline V gene has CDR1 MDHEN and CDR2 SYDVKM. The DNA for the CDR3 is TGTGCCAGCAGTTCAGTCCTTAAGGGGGCGAACTATGGCTACACCTTC. It encodes CASSSVLKGANYGYTF.

This clone was counted a single time. The rearrangement joins TRBV5-1 to TRBJ1-2; D ambiguous. Germline values: CDR1 SGHRS, CDR2 YFSETQ. The CDR3 spans 14 residues. Trimming pared 3 bases from V and 2 bases from J, leaving 11 bases between. The chain's CDR3 is CASSSTNLNYGYTF. DNA for the CDR3: TGCGCCAGCAGCTCGACAAACCTGAACTATGGCTACACCTTC.

This chain joins TRBV23-1 and TRBJ2-3; 8 nucleotides line up with TRBD1. TRBV23-1 has ORF status, its function being uncertain. V lost 0 bases to trimming and J lost 5 bases; unmatched junction nucleotides: 13. The CDR3 runs 18 residues. CDR3 loop: CASSQSRVGQGNIDTQYF. DNA for the CDR3: TGCGCCAGCAGTCAATCGAGAGTCGGACAGGGTAATATAGATACGCAGTATTTT.

The chain uses TRBV6-6 and TRBJ2-5; 8 nucleotides align to TRBD2. V dropped 11 bases and J dropped 2; count of bases not matched to a gene: 1. In germline, CDR1 is MNHNY, CDR2 SVGAGI (reference sequence). This CDR3 region has 11 residues. The CDR3 DNA reads as TGTGCCGCTAGCGGGCAAGAGACCCAGTACTTC. This translates into CAASGQETQYF.

V and J are TRBV7-9 and TRBJ2-7; D perhaps matches TRBD2 (6 bases). CDR1 is SEHNR and CDR2 is FQNEAQ in the germline V gene (reference sequence). CDR3 length: 15 residues. Trimming cost V 10 bases and J 2 bases, with 21 bases left between them. CDR3 nucleotide sequence: TGTGCCATAAACCCATTGGGGGGATCTCCCTACGAGCAGTACTTC. It is translated as CAINPLGGSPYEQYF. The variable domain in full, with the rest retrieved from reference TRBV7-9 and TRBJ2-7, is DTGVSQNPRHKITKRGQNVTFRCDPISEHNRLYWYRQTLGQGPEFLTYFQNEAQLEKSRLLSDRFSAERPKGSFSTLEIQRTEQGDSAMYLCAINPLGGSPYEQYFGPGTRLTVT.

Regarding this clone: The sample contains more than one DNA sequence encoding this CDR3. The V and J genes are TRBV19 and TRBJ2-3, with a weak D call TRBD2 (5 bases). Germline V CDR1 and CDR2: LNHDA, SQIVND (reference sequence). The CDR3 contains 15 residues. Trimming took 3 bases from V and 1 from J, leaving 11 bases between them. DNA of the CDR3: TGTGCCAGTAGTATCTCGTGGGGAGGCACAGATACGCAGTATTTT. It translates to CASSISWGGTDTQYF. Based on the CDR3 plus reference TRBV19 and TRBJ2-3, the full variable domain is DGGITQSPKYLFRKEGQNVTLSCEQNLNHDAMYWYRQDPGQGLRLIYYSQIVNDFQKGDIAEGYSVSREKKESFPLTVTSAQKNPTAFYLCASSISWGGTDTQYFGPGTRLTVL.

The chain links TRBV3-1 (or the pseudogene TRBV3-2) to TRBJ2-2, with 7 bases that match TRBD1. CDR3 length: 16 amino acids. Germline values: CDR1 LGHDT, CDR2 YNNKEL (reference sequence). V shed 5 bases, J shed 2 bases, and the junction held 8 bases outside the gene matches. CDR3: CASSFRQGYNTGELFF. The CDR3 DNA reads as TGTGCCAGCAGCTTCAGACAGGGCTACAACACCGGGGAGCTGTTTTTT.

The rearrangement uses TRBV6-6 and TRBJ2-3, with 10 nucleotides matching TRBD2. With V trimmed by 4 bases and J by 4 bases, 5 bases remained unmatched. This CDR3 contains 15 residues. In germline, CDR1 is MNHNY, CDR2 SVGAGI (reference sequence). In DNA, the CDR3 is TGTGCCAGCAGTTCCCTAGCGGGGGTGCCAGATACGCAGTATTTT. Translation gives CASSSLAGVPDTQYF.

This clone was recorded only once. CDR3 residues: CASSGGPLSGNTIYF. The DNA for the CDR3 is TGTGCCAGCAGCGGGGGGCCCCTCTCTGGAAACACCATATATTTT. This chain uses TRBV9 with TRBJ1-3; perhaps TRBD1 as D (6 bases). Germline V gives CDR1 SGDLS, CDR2 YYNGEE. Deletions cut 3 bases from V and 0 bases from J, with 10 bases between. The length of the CDR3 is 15 residues.

The J gene is TRBJ1-6, the V gene TRBV4-1, with 10 bases fitting TRBD1. CDR1 and CDR2 (germline): MGHRA, YSYEKL. The CDR3 has 17 amino acids. V was clipped by 1 base and J by 9 bases; unmatched bases: 9. Written as DNA, the CDR3 is TGCGCCAGCAGCCAAGGGCGACCGGGACAGGGGAGTTCACCCCTCCACTTT. Encoded protein: CASSQGRPGQGSSPLHF.

This chain uses TRBV28 with TRBJ1-1; 9 bases map to TRBD1. This CDR3 region has 14 residues. CDR1 and CDR2 (germline): MDHEN, SYDVKM. The V gene end was trimmed by 5 bases and the J gene end by 4 bases; junction bases not matched to a gene: 5. The CDR3: CASSPDRGGTEAFF. For the CDR3, the DNA is TGTGCCAGCAGTCCGGACAGGGGTGGCACTGAAGCTTTCTTT.

The chain combines TRBV2 with TRBJ1-4, with a possible D match to TRBD1 (6 bases). Germline V gene lookup returns CDR1 SNHLY and CDR2 FYNNEI. With 7 bases removed from V and 8 bases from J, the gap between germline ends came to 20 bases. The CDR3 has 15 residues. As DNA, the CDR3 is TGTGCCAGCAAACGCTTGACAGGCAGCCCAGAAAAACTGTTTTTT. It translates to CASKRLTGSPEKLFF.

The chain recombines TRBV9 with TRBJ2-7, with a tentative D call TRBD2 (7 bases). The length of the CDR3 is 13 residues. Germline V CDR1 and CDR2: SGDLS, YYNGEE. The V and J ends lost 0 bases and 6 bases respectively, with 10 bases between them. The CDR3 sequence is CASSVDREGEQYF. CDR3 nucleotides: TGTGCCAGCAGCGTAGACAGGGAGGGCGAGCAGTACTTC.

The chain combines TRBV19 with TRBJ1-1; D gene uncertain. V lost 5 bases to trimming and J lost 1 base, with 14 bases between them. Germline CDR1 reads LNHDA; CDR2 reads SQIVND (reference sequence). The CDR3 has 15 residues. CDR3 amino acids: CASSFGGRSNTEAFF. The CDR3 DNA is TGTGCCAGTAGTTTTGGTGGCAGGTCGAACACTGAAGCTTTCTTT.

V is TRBV6-6 and J is TRBJ2-3; TRBD1 aligns across 7 bases. The CDR3 sequence is 14 residues long. The V gene end was trimmed by 8 bases and the J gene end by 5 bases; junction bases not matched to a gene: 10. Germline CDR1 reads MNHNY; CDR2 reads SVGAGI (reference sequence). CDR3 region: CASCWTGPLDTQYF. The CDR3, as DNA: TGTGCCAGCTGCTGGACAGGCCCCCTAGATACGCAGTATTTT.

The chain has TRBV27 and TRBJ1-2, with no clear D. Germline CDR1 MNHEY, CDR2 SMNVEV (reference sequence). Trimming took off 10 bases at V and 4 bases at J, with 22 bases between the two ends. The CDR3 extends over 15 amino acids. CDR3 region: CATCPYEGSGYGYTF. In DNA form, the CDR3 reads TGTGCCACCTGTCCCTACGAAGGAAGCGGCTATGGCTACACCTTC.

The chain combines TRBV5-5 with TRBJ2-3, with TRBD2 matching 9 bases. With 3 bases clipped from V and 1 base from J, the junction kept 9 bases outside the gene matches. CDR1 SGHKS and CDR2 YYEKEE come from the germline V gene (reference sequence). This CDR3 region has 17 residues. The CDR3 DNA reads as TGTGCCAGCAGCTGGGCTCCTAGCGGGGCCGGCACAGATACGCAGTATTTT. Protein: CASSWAPSGAGTDTQYF.

The CDR3 sequence is CASSLGQGVVEQFF. The CDR3 nucleotides are TGCGCCAGCAGCTTGGGACAGGGTGTAGTTGAGCAGTTCTTC. The chain couples TRBV5-1 to TRBJ2-1; 7 nucleotides match TRBD1. This CDR3 is 14 amino acids long. Germline V gene data show CDR1 as SGHRS and CDR2 as YFSETQ. V lost 0 bases to trimming and J lost 9 bases; unmatched junction nucleotides: 6.

The chain uses TRBV9 and TRBJ1-2, with 10 positions matching TRBD1. The CDR3 is 16 residues long. Germline values: CDR1 SGDLS, CDR2 YYNGEE. With V trimmed by 3 bases and J by 6 bases, 11 bases remained unmatched. CDR3 loop: CASSAPGTGDGNGYTF. The CDR3 DNA reads as TGTGCCAGCAGCGCTCCCGGGACAGGGGACGGGAATGGCTACACCTTC.

This chain connects TRBV11-2 to TRBJ2-3; 7 positions match TRBD1. From germline, CDR1 is SGHAT and CDR2 FQNNGV. The CDR3 covers 16 residues. With V trimmed by 5 bases and J by 2 bases, 10 bases remained unmatched. The CDR3 DNA reads as TGTGCCAGCAGCCCCCGCCTGACAGGGTACACAGATACGCAGTATTTT. Residues: CASSPRLTGYTDTQYF.

The chain carries TRBV7-9 and TRBJ2-2, with D possibly TRBD2 on 5 matching bases. Trimming shortened V by 3 bases and J by 3 bases, and 14 bases separated the two germline ends. Germline-derived CDR1 and CDR2 are SEHNR and FQNEAQ (reference sequence). The CDR3 has 16 amino acids. The CDR3 nucleotides read TGTGCCAGCAGCTTCGCCACACTAGGAGACACCGGGGAGCTGTTTTTT. Protein sequence: CASSFATLGDTGELFF.

The chain uses TRBV9 and TRBJ2-2, with TRBD2 matching 13 bases. The trim removed 3 bases at V and 5 bases at J, leaving 4 bases unmatched. Germline assignment: CDR1 SGDLS and CDR2 YYNGEE. The CDR3 runs 16 residues. The CDR3 region is CASSATTSGGTGELFF. The CDR3 bases are TGTGCCAGCAGCGCCACGACTAGCGGGGGGACCGGGGAGCTGTTTTTT. Drawing the rest from reference TRBV9 and TRBJ2-2, the complete variable domain is DSGVTQTPKHLITATGQRVTLRCSPRSGDLSVYWYQQSLDQGLQFLIQYYNGEERAKGNILERFSAQQFPDLHSELNLSSLELGDSALYFCASSATTSGGTGELFFGEGSRLTVL.